The clone carrying this T cell receptor beta chain was seen only a few times. Its antigen is unknown. The data originate from a study of shared clonotypes between healthy human individuals. Overall study: Three men and two women, aged 18 to 49, were donors.

Measured with immunoSEQ multiplex PCR; TCRdb has only the in-frame clones, and not every one. The sample yields about 690,000 clones, about 90% seen once. Study results and limitations: Of the naive CD4 clonotypes, around 4.8% were shared across a few donors.

The sample taken for sequencing was memory CD8+ T cells from PBMCs. Subset: CD45RO+ cells pooled with CCR7-negative TemRA cells. This sequence was found in a man between 18 and 29 years old in good health. Some clones in this sample may be carry-over from other donors' samples.

CDR3 bases: TGTGCCAGCAGATCCCGGGTCGCGAACACCGGGGAGCTGTTTTTT. It specifies CASRSRVANTGELFF. The chain joins TRBV25-1 to TRBJ2-2, with no clear D. Germline CDR1 MGHDK, CDR2 SYGVNS. Trimming cost V 6 bases and J 0 bases, with 11 bases left between them. CDR3 length: 15 residues.